Sequencing of this TCR beta chain was carried out in a study of Graves' ophthalmopathy and Graves' hyperthyroidism. Study background: Hyperthyroidism is called stable when no ophthalmopathy develops within 18 months of follow-up. Study results and limitations: Ophthalmopathy versus stable hyperthyroidism: 13-signature model gave around 85% sensitivity, roughly 81% specificity.

This clonotype was seen many times. Its antigen is as yet unknown. As the template, RNA transcripts were used to amplify TCR beta CDR3 regions. In the first round, RT-PCR was carried out with HTBI primers, and a multiplex PCR formed the second round. MiXCR, applied by TCRdb to the multiplex PCR reads, yields one record per CDR3 protein. The sample has 500,000 to 700,000 distinct CDR3 sequences, under 45% seen once; the top ten hold less than 4.5%. The receptor was isolated from an adult man with Graves' hyperthyroidism. The sequencing input was peripheral blood or thyroid tissue (not recorded which).

DNA of the CDR3: TGTGCCAGCAGCTTGGTACAAGTCCCGCTCATCGATCAGCCCCAGCATTTT. Its translation: CASSLVQVPLIDQPQHF. This sequence joins TRBV7-2 and TRBJ1-5; no clear D gene. This CDR3 spans 17 amino acids. Between the trimmed V and J ends, which lost 3 bases and 5 bases, there was a span of 20 bases. CDR1 is SGHTA, CDR2 FQGNSA, per germline.